This T cell receptor (beta chain) was identified during a study of blood T cells in healthy people across ages. With a J-beta primer mix and a sample-barcoded 5' primer, a second PCR ran roughly 6 to 11 cycles. TCRdb called the 5' RACE reads again in MiXCR, with one record for every CDR3 protein. This table holds some 880,000 distinct CDR3 sequences, roughly 34% found once. Trimming stripped 0 bases from V and 6 bases from J, with 11 bases between. Germline values: CDR1 LGHNA, CDR2 YSLEER. The CDR3 contains 14 residues. This clonotype was detected ten times or more. What was sequenced was blood. The sequence was collected from a man younger than 30 in good health. The chain links TRBV4-3 to TRBJ1-2; D ambiguous. This CDR3 is CASSQDRMVDGYTF. CDR3 bases: TGCGCCAGCAGCCAAGATAGAATGGTGGATGGCTACACCTTC.